A single sample is the source of the 20 T cell receptor beta chains below, sequenced in a study of CD8 T cells in Susac syndrome. Random hexamers were used to reverse transcribe the RNA input (about 0.5 to 1 ug). MiXCR, run by TCRdb on the immunoSEQ multiplex PCR reads, gives a single entry per CDR3 protein. The sample includes more than 110,000 distinct CDR3 sequences, approximately 95% of them seen just once. Input material: CD4+ T cells from PBMCs. The receptor source for this set is a human donor with Susac syndrome.

V and J are TRBV3-1 and TRBJ1-3; tentative D call: TRBD1 (6 bases). In germline, CDR1 is LGHDT, CDR2 YNNKEL (reference sequence). Trimming removed 2 bases from V and 4 bases from J, with 9 bases in between. The length of the CDR3 is 14 residues. CDR3 in amino acids: CASSQQGRGNTIYF. CDR3 bases: TGTGCCAGCAGCCAACAGGGGCGGGGAAACACCATATATTTT.

The chain combines TRBV9 with TRBJ1-1; unclear D gene. The CDR3 length is 12 residues. Germline V gives CDR1 SGDLS, CDR2 YYNGEE. Trimming took off 0 bases at V and 7 bases at J, with 7 bases between the two ends. DNA for the CDR3: TGTGCCAGCAGCGTAGAGGTTGGTGAAGCTTTCTTT. The encoded protein is CASSVEVGEAFF.

CDR3 sequence (DNA): TGTGCCACCTTTCTTCTACAGTATGGCTACACCTTC. It is translated as CATFLLQYGYTF. The rearrangement uses TRBV27 and TRBJ1-2; D gene uncertain. CDR1 and CDR2 (germline): MNHEY, SMNVEV (reference sequence). The V end lost 10 bases, the J end lost 5 bases, and 14 bases lay between the germline ends. The CDR3 is 12 residues long.

J is TRBJ2-5 and V is TRBV7-2, with a tentative D call TRBD1 (6 bases). The CDR3 covers 15 residues. With 5 bases removed from V and 2 bases from J, the gap between germline ends came to 15 bases. Germline CDR1 SGHTA, CDR2 FQGNSA. The CDR3 loop is CASSLRSGDQETQYF. The DNA of the CDR3 is TGTGCCAGCAGCCTGAGGTCAGGGGATCAAGAGACCCAGTACTTC.

This clonotype was seen a single time. The CDR3 DNA sequence: TGCGCCAGCAGCTTGGACAGGGCCCCCCACAATGAGCAGTTCTTC. It is translated as CASSLDRAPHNEQFF. The rearrangement links TRBV5-1 to TRBJ2-1; D is perhaps TRBD1 (6 bases). Trimming removed 0 bases from V and 5 bases from J, with 12 bases in between. The CDR3 totals 15 residues. In germline, CDR1 is SGHRS, CDR2 YFSETQ.

There are a few counts of this clonotype. This chain links TRBV3-1 with TRBJ2-7; 7 bases fit TRBD2. Germline CDR1 and CDR2: LGHDT and YNNKEL (reference sequence). V lost 3 bases, J lost 3 bases, and 5 bases stayed unmatched. The CDR3 has 14 amino acids. The CDR3, as DNA: TGTGCCAGCAGCCAGAGTGGGGGGGTCTACGAGCAGTACTTC. This sequence encodes CASSQSGGVYEQYF.

This chain links TRBV20-1 with TRBJ1-6; TRBD1 matches at 9 bases. The germline V gene encodes CDR1 DFQATT and CDR2 SNEGSKA (reference sequence). The CDR3 contains 12 residues. The ends lost 5 bases at V and 7 bases at J; junction bases unmatched: 0. This chain's CDR3 is CSAGQGNSPLHF. The CDR3 coding sequence is TGCAGTGCTGGACAGGGGAATTCACCCCTCCACTTT.

The chain recombines TRBV10-3 with TRBJ2-6; TRBD2 aligns across 7 bases. This CDR3 comprises 17 residues. The V and J ends lost 4 bases and 0 bases, in that order; junction bases with no gene match: 6. Germline V lookup: CDR1 ENHRY, CDR2 SYGVKD. The DNA of the CDR3 is TGTGCCATCAGTGGGACTAGTTTCCGCTCTGGGGCCAACGTCCTGACTTTC. This codes for CAISGTSFRSGANVLTF.

This chain links TRBV27 with TRBJ1-2; D is undetermined. This CDR3 has 10 residues. With 7 bases removed from V and 5 bases from J, the gap between germline ends came to 5 bases. Germline assignment: CDR1 MNHEY and CDR2 SMNVEV (reference sequence). The CDR3 region is CASILYGYTF. The CDR3 nucleotides are TGTGCCAGCATACTTTATGGCTACACCTTC.

About this clonotype itself: One end of the junction varies from germline; a read error may be responsible. The chain couples TRBV20-1 to TRBJ2-1, with D perhaps assigned TRBD1 or TRBD2 (5 bases each). Germline V CDR1 and CDR2: DFQATT, SNEGSKA (reference sequence). The length of the CDR3 is 14 residues. The CDR3 region has the DNA TGCAGTGCAAGAGGTTCGGGGCGCTGGAATGAGCAGTTCTTC. This sequence encodes CSARGSGRWNEQFF.

The chain recombines TRBV2 with TRBJ2-3, with D perhaps TRBD2 (5 bases). The CDR3 covers 15 residues. Trimming removed 6 bases at V and 8 bases at J, with 21 bases between. The germline gives CDR1 SNHLY, CDR2 FYNNEI. The CDR3 loop is CASRVGSGPGGTQYF. The CDR3 nucleotides read TGTGCCAGCAGAGTGGGCAGCGGACCAGGAGGTACGCAGTATTTT.

The chain couples TRBV25-1 to TRBJ1-2; D gene unclear. Trimming removed 4 bases from V and 7 bases from J, with 7 bases in between. Germline lookup yields CDR1 MGHDK and CDR2 SYGVNS. There are 11 residues in the CDR3. This chain's CDR3 is CASSAKTGYTF. The CDR3 DNA sequence: TGTGCCAGCAGTGCAAAGACTGGCTACACCTTC.

The table lists this clonotype with a count of one. V is TRBV20-1 and J is TRBJ1-2; D not resolved. The ends were cut back, 1 base at V and 3 bases at J, with 18 bases in the middle. CDR1 is DFQATT and CDR2 is SNEGSKA in the germline V gene (reference sequence). This CDR3 region has 16 residues. The CDR3 protein is CSARADVAYNHYGYTF. The CDR3 nucleotides are TGCAGTGCTAGAGCAGACGTAGCATATAACCACTATGGCTACACCTTC.

The rearrangement joins TRBV13 to TRBJ2-7, with 7 bases aligning to TRBD1. Germline values: CDR1 PRHDT, CDR2 FYEKMQ (reference sequence). The CDR3 spans 13 residues. V dropped 5 bases and J dropped 2; count of bases not matched to a gene: 3. CDR3 region: CASSPGTAYEQYF. The CDR3 DNA sequence: TGTGCCAGCAGCCCCGGGACAGCCTACGAGCAGTACTTC. Based on the CDR3 plus reference TRBV13 and TRBJ2-7, the full variable domain is AAGVIQSPRHLIKEKRETATLKCYPIPRHDTVYWYQQGPGQDPQFLISFYEKMQSDKGSIPDRFSAQQFSDYHSELNMSSLELGDSALYFCASSPGTAYEQYFGPGTRLTVT.

The rearrangement links TRBV9 to TRBJ2-3; no firm D call. The CDR3 covers 19 residues. Germline V gene sequence: CDR1 SGDLS, CDR2 YYNGEE. V lost 0 bases to trimming and J lost 2 bases, with 22 bases between them. In DNA, the CDR3 is TGTGCCAGCAGCGTAGGAGATGGGTCCCGCTGGTCCCCCACAGATACGCAGTATTTT. It yields the protein CASSVGDGSRWSPTDTQYF.

This chain connects TRBV20-1 to TRBJ1-4; 9 bases map to TRBD1. Germline lookup yields CDR1 DFQATT and CDR2 SNEGSKA (reference sequence). The CDR3 loop spans 13 amino acids. Trimming cost V 6 bases and J 8 bases; bases outside gene matches: 7. CDR3 nucleotides: TGCAGTGCGGAGGGGACAGGGAACGAAAAACTGTTTTTT. This codes for CSAEGTGNEKLFF.

This chain uses TRBV3-1 with TRBJ2-3, with D uncertain. Trimming left V 3 bases short and J 8 bases short, with 15 bases between. The CDR3 is 14 amino acids. The germline V gene has CDR1 LGHDT and CDR2 YNNKEL (reference sequence). The CDR3 region is CASSHEDSTGTQYF. DNA of the CDR3: TGTGCCAGCAGCCACGAGGATTCCACTGGTACGCAGTATTTT.

The CDR3 loop reads CAWSGERQSNYGYTF. CDR3 nucleotide sequence: TGTGCCTGGAGTGGCGAGAGACAGTCTAACTATGGCTACACCTTC. This chain joins TRBV30 and TRBJ1-2; a weak D match, TRBD1 (5 bases). The V and J ends lost 1 base and 0 bases respectively, with 12 bases between them. The CDR3 has 15 residues. CDR1 is GTSNPN and CDR2 is SVGIG in the germline V gene (reference sequence).

V is TRBV12-3 or TRBV12-4 and J is TRBJ1-3, with no clear D. V dropped 6 bases and J dropped 7 bases, with 13 bases sitting between them. This CDR3 contains 13 residues. DNA for the CDR3: TGTGCCAGCAGGCGCCACCTGGCCAACACCATATATTTT. Translated, it gives CASRRHLANTIYF.

The chain joins TRBV20-1 to TRBJ2-7; D is possibly TRBD1 (5 bases). V lost 3 bases and J 6 bases, leaving 18 bases between the germline ends. This CDR3 is built from 14 residues. CDR1 DFQATT and CDR2 SNEGSKA come from the germline V gene (reference sequence). The CDR3 here is CSASGQRQGPEQYF. The CDR3 DNA reads TGCAGTGCTAGCGGCCAAAGGCAGGGCCCCGAGCAGTACTTC.